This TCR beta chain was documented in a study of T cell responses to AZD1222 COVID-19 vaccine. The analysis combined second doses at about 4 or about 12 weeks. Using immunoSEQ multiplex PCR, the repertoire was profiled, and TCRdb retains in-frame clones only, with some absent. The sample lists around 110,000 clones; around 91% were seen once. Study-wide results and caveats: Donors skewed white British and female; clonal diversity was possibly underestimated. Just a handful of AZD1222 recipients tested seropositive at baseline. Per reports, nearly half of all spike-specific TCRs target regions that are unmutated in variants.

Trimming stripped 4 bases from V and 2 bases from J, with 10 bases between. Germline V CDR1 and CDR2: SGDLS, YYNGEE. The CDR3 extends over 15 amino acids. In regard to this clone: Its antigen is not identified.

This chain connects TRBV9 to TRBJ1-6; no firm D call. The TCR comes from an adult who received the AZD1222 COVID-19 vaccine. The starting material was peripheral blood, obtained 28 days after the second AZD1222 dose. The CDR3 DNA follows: TGTGCCAGCAGCCCGGGTGGGGCCTATAATTCACCCCTCCACTTT. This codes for CASSPGGAYNSPLHF.